This record looks at one T cell receptor beta chain sequence and its context. Its antigen remains unknown. CDR3 size: 14 residues. Germline CDR1 and CDR2: MDHEN and SYDVKM. V shed 8 bases, J shed 5 bases, and the junction held 10 bases outside the gene matches. PCR employed 60 Vbeta and 13 Jbeta primers. Profiling relied on immunoSEQ multiplex PCR, and the TCRdb table lists in-frame clones only, not all of them. Its listing shows about 120,000 clones. The entry originates in a study of cytomegalovirus exposure and HLA in healthy donors. Study-wide points: Immune exposure information available was restricted to CMV serostatus.

The TCR sequence derives from a man in his late teens or twenties in good health and CMV-seronegative. The specimen was PBMCs. This chain links TRBV28 with TRBJ1-1; TRBD1 aligns across 8 bases. CDR3 nucleotide sequence: TGTGCCAGCGGAATGACAGGGGCGGCTACTGAAGCTTTCTTT. Translating gives CASGMTGAATEAFF.